This passage covers 28 T cell receptor beta chains from one sample sequenced in a study of blood T cell repertoires in COVID-19. Using immunoSEQ multiplex PCR, the repertoire was profiled, and TCRdb retains in-frame clones only, with some absent. The table records about 300,000 clones, around 86% of them present only once. The sample taken for sequencing was peripheral blood. The receptor source for this set is a man between 65 and 80 years old with acute or convalescent COVID-19.

The chain links TRBV5-1 to TRBJ2-3; 9 bases are shared with TRBD1. The CDR3 runs to 14 residues. Trimming at V came to 0 bases and at J to 5 bases, leaving 1 base not matched to a gene. Germline V CDR1 and CDR2: SGHRS, YFSETQ. The CDR3 protein is CASSLGTGEDTQYF. CDR3 coding DNA: TGCGCCAGCAGCTTGGGGACAGGGGAAGATACGCAGTATTTT.

The chain uses TRBV20-1 and TRBJ2-5, with unresolved D. V was cut by 6 bases and J by 4 bases, with 9 bases left in between. CDR3 length: 11 amino acids. CDR1 is DFQATT and CDR2 is SNEGSKA in the germline V gene (reference sequence). This CDR3 reads CSANSLETQYF. The CDR3 DNA reads TGCAGTGCAAATAGCCTAGAGACCCAGTACTTC.

In its sample, this clone was seen once. The chain links TRBV4-1 to TRBJ1-2, with 10 bases identical to TRBD1. Germline V gene sequence: CDR1 MGHRA, CDR2 YSYEKL. After removal of 0 bases from V and 4 bases from J, the junction contained 8 bases not matched to a gene. The CDR3 runs 17 residues. The CDR3 loop is CASSQDMGQGLLYGYTF. CDR3 bases: TGCGCCAGCAGCCAAGATATGGGACAGGGGCTTCTCTATGGCTACACCTTC.

The chain is built from TRBV7-2 and TRBJ2-5; TRBD1 aligns across 8 bases. The V gene's germline CDR1 is SGHTA and CDR2 FQGNSA. Trimming cost V 5 bases and J 5 bases; bases outside gene matches: 7. The CDR3 length is 14 residues. CDR3 DNA: TGTGCCAGCAGCACACAGGGGGTAGGGGAGACCCAGTACTTC. Its translation: CASSTQGVGETQYF.

Comments on this clone: Germline and junction disagree at one end, which may indicate a read error. The rearrangement links TRBV19 to TRBJ2-7, with TRBD1 as a possible D gene (6 bases). Germline CDR1 and CDR2: LNHDA and SQIVND (reference sequence). CDR3 length: 12 residues. This CDR3 reads CASSVRDNLLHF. DNA of the CDR3: TGTGCCAGTAGTGTCCGGGACAACCTACTCCACTTC.

The rearrangement joins TRBV6-2 or TRBV6-3 to TRBJ2-4; D might be TRBD1 (5 bases). Deletions cut 5 bases from V and 0 bases from J, with 20 bases between. The CDR3 spans 18 residues. CDR1 is MNHEY and CDR2 is SVGEGT in the germline V gene. DNA of the CDR3: TGTGCCAGCAGTGATCTACCAGGGATCCTGATAGCCAAAAACATTCAGTACTTC. Its protein product is CASSDLPGILIAKNIQYF.

The chain uses TRBV7-9 and TRBJ1-6, with D possibly being TRBD1 (6 bases). CDR3 size: 15 residues. Trimming took off 3 bases at V and 7 bases at J, with 13 bases between the two ends. Per germline, CDR1 SEHNR and CDR2 FQNEAQ (reference sequence). The CDR3 DNA sequence: TGTGCCAGCAGCTTTCTACAGGGTTACAATTCACCCCTCCACTTT. Residues: CASSFLQGYNSPLHF. The complete variable domain, with remaining parts taken from reference TRBV7-9 and TRBJ1-6, reads DTGVSQNPRHKITKRGQNVTFRCDPISEHNRLYWYRQTLGQGPEFLTYFQNEAQLEKSRLLSDRFSAERPKGSFSTLEIQRTEQGDSAMYLCASSFLQGYNSPLHFGNGTRLTVT.

This sequence joins TRBV7-2 and TRBJ2-7; possibly TRBD2 for D (6 bases). In germline, CDR1 is SGHTA, CDR2 FQGNSA. Trimming took 5 bases from V and 3 from J, leaving 11 bases between them. The CDR3 runs 13 residues. The CDR3, as DNA: TGTGCCAGCAGCCGGGACTGGGGCTACGAGCAGTACTTC. Translated: CASSRDWGYEQYF.

V is TRBV28 and J is TRBJ1-1; D is unclear. Germline V gives CDR1 MDHEN, CDR2 SYDVKM. The length of the CDR3 is 10 residues. Between the trimmed V and J ends, which lost 4 bases and 7 bases, there was a span of 4 bases. The CDR3 coding sequence is TGTGCCAGCAGTTCTATTGAAGCTTTCTTT. Residues: CASSSIEAFF.

V usage is TRBV5-4 and J usage is TRBJ2-2; 10 bases agree with TRBD2. This CDR3 comprises 14 residues. Looked up from germline, CDR1 is SGHNT and CDR2 is YYREEE (reference sequence). The V gene end was trimmed by 6 bases and the J gene end by 6 bases; junction bases not matched to a gene: 5. The CDR3 DNA follows: TGTGCCAGCATCCCTAGCGGGAGCCCCGGGGAGCTGTTTTTT. This translates into CASIPSGSPGELFF.

This clone showed up just once. The chain links TRBV15 to TRBJ2-3, with 11 bases lining up with TRBD2. Trimming took 0 bases from V and 5 from J; bases not matched to a gene: 4. Germline V lookup: CDR1 LNHNV, CDR2 YYDKDF (reference sequence). The CDR3 is 16 amino acids. CDR3 sequence: CATSRDSGGVVDTQYF. The CDR3 nucleotides read TGTGCCACCAGCAGAGATAGCGGGGGGGTGGTAGATACGCAGTATTTT.

This chain uses TRBV29-1 with TRBJ2-2, with 9 positions matching TRBD2. V gave up 7 bases and J gave up 3 bases; unmatched junction bases: 6. The germline gives CDR1 SQVTM, CDR2 ANQGSEA. CDR3 length: 14 amino acids. The CDR3 region is CSGQRGADTGELFF. CDR3 nucleotide sequence: TGCAGCGGCCAGCGGGGGGCCGACACCGGGGAGCTGTTTTTT.

The chain uses TRBV5-4 and TRBJ1-1, with D perhaps matching TRBD1 (5 bases). This CDR3 comprises 14 residues. V shed 5 bases and J shed 1 base, with 12 bases lying between them. The germline V gene has CDR1 SGHNT and CDR2 YYREEE (reference sequence). CDR3 bases: TGTGCCAGCAGACCCATCAGGGAGAACACTGAAGCTTTCTTT. Protein product: CASRPIRENTEAFF.

V and J are TRBV7-6 and TRBJ2-6; D unclear. This CDR3 spans 15 amino acids. Trimming stripped 5 bases from V and 0 bases from J, with 8 bases between. CDR1 SGHVS and CDR2 FNYEAQ come from the germline V gene. The CDR3 sequence: CASSPISSGANVLTF. CDR3 sequence (DNA): TGTGCCAGCAGCCCCATTAGCTCTGGGGCCAACGTCCTGACTTTC.

The chain employs TRBV12-3 or TRBV12-4 and TRBJ2-7; 8 bases map to TRBD2. V was clipped by 6 bases and J by 6 bases; unmatched bases: 7. The CDR3 totals 13 residues. CDR3 in amino acids: CASSRTSLGEQYF. CDR3 nucleotides: TGTGCCAGCAGCAGGACTAGCCTAGGCGAGCAGTACTTC.

This clone was observed a single time. The chain recombines TRBV2 with TRBJ1-1; 7 bases are shared with TRBD1. Germline V lookup: CDR1 SNHLY, CDR2 FYNNEI. This CDR3 comprises 14 residues. The V and J ends lost 4 bases and 2 bases, in that order; junction bases with no gene match: 4. Here the CDR3 reads CASSADRANTEAFF. The CDR3 nucleotides are TGTGCCAGCAGTGCCGACAGGGCTAACACTGAAGCTTTCTTT. Full variable domain (missing parts from reference TRBV2 and TRBJ1-1): EPEVTQTPSHQVTQMGQEVILRCVPISNHLYFYWYRQILGQKVEFLVSFYNNEISEKSEIFDDQFSVERPDGSNFTLKIRSTKLEDSAMYFCASSADRANTEAFFGQGTRLTVV.

The chain joins TRBV18 to TRBJ2-7, with TRBD1 matching over 7 bases. J was trimmed by 5 bases and V by 2 bases; bases with no gene match: 9. The CDR3 totals 15 residues. CDR1 and CDR2 (germline): KGHSH, LQKENI. The DNA of the CDR3 is TGTGCCAGCTCACCAAGGACAGGATTAGGGGACGAGCAGTACTTC. It specifies CASSPRTGLGDEQYF.

CDR3 region: CASSPQGGTEAFF. The CDR3 coding sequence is TGTGCCAGCAGCCCCCAGGGGGGCACTGAAGCTTTCTTT. This chain links TRBV5-4 with TRBJ1-1, with 7 bases identical to TRBD1. Germline V CDR1 and CDR2: SGHNT, YYREEE (reference sequence). The CDR3 runs to 13 residues. V lost 4 bases to trimming and J lost 4 bases; unmatched junction nucleotides: 4.

The chain has TRBV11-2 and TRBJ1-2, with D possibly being TRBD1 (6 bases). This CDR3 is built from 14 residues. Germline V lookup: CDR1 SGHAT, CDR2 FQNNGV. The V gene lost 5 bases and the J gene lost 2 bases, with 12 bases spanning the gap. This CDR3 reads CASSLGTPNYGYTF. The CDR3 bases are TGTGCCAGCAGCCTGGGGACACCGAACTATGGCTACACCTTC. Full variable domain (rest looked up from reference TRBV11-2 and TRBJ1-2): EAGVAQSPRYKIIEKRQSVAFWCNPISGHATLYWYQQILGQGPKLLIQFQNNGVVDDSQLPKDRFSAERLKGVDSTLKIQPAKLEDSAVYLCASSLGTPNYGYTFGSGTRLTVV.

J is TRBJ2-5 and V is TRBV19; the match to TRBD1 covers 7 bases. Germline-derived CDR1 and CDR2 are LNHDA and SQIVND (reference sequence). J gave up 1 base and V 3 bases, and 5 bases lay outside the gene matches. This CDR3 has 15 residues. The CDR3 loop reads CASSIKTGVQETQYF. Here the CDR3 DNA reads TGTGCCAGTAGTATTAAAACAGGGGTCCAAGAGACCCAGTACTTC. The entire variable domain, with the rest obtained from reference TRBV19 and TRBJ2-5, is as follows: DGGITQSPKYLFRKEGQNVTLSCEQNLNHDAMYWYRQDPGQGLRLIYYSQIVNDFQKGDIAEGYSVSREKKESFPLTVTSAQKNPTAFYLCASSIKTGVQETQYFGPGTRLLVL.

The chain employs TRBV6-6 and TRBJ2-1; 9 positions match TRBD2. Trimming took 5 bases from V and 15 from J; bases not matched to a gene: 17. Per the germline V gene, CDR1 is MNHNY and CDR2 is SVGAGI (reference sequence). The CDR3 totals 15 residues. CDR3 residues: CASSPLLLAGSGWFF. The CDR3, as DNA: TGTGCCAGCAGTCCCCTCTTGCTAGCGGGGTCCGGATGGTTCTTC.

CDR3 sequence: CSVVSQGERYTF. In nucleotides, the CDR3 is TGCAGCGTTGTATCACAGGGGGAGCGCTACACCTTC. This chain links TRBV29-1 with TRBJ1-2; 8 nucleotides line up with TRBD1. CDR1 is SQVTM, CDR2 ANQGSEA, per germline. The CDR3 contains 12 residues. With V trimmed by 4 bases and J by 9 bases, 7 bases remained unmatched.

The chain employs TRBV28 and TRBJ1-5, with 7 bases aligning to TRBD1. The CDR3 is made up of 15 amino acids. The germline CDR1 and CDR2 sequences are MDHEN and SYDVKM. With V trimmed by 6 bases and J by 0 bases, 5 bases remained unmatched. Here the CDR3 DNA reads TGTGCCAGCAGAAAAGGGGGCCTTAGCAATCAGCCCCAGCATTTT. Translating it yields CASRKGGLSNQPQHF.

V gene TRBV10-1 combines with J gene TRBJ2-7; perhaps TRBD1 as D (7 bases). The CDR3 length is 15 residues. The V gene's germline CDR1 is WNHNN and CDR2 SYGVQD (reference sequence). V lost 4 bases and J 2 bases, leaving 15 bases between the germline ends. CDR3 region: CASSGQTGRPYEQYF. The CDR3 DNA reads TGCGCCAGCAGTGGCCAGACAGGGAGGCCCTACGAGCAGTACTTC.

Notes on this clone: The same CDR3 arises from other DNA sequences in this sample as well. The V and J genes are TRBV28 and TRBJ2-7; D is unclear. V lost 3 bases and J 0 bases, leaving 6 bases between the germline ends. CDR3 length: 13 amino acids. CDR1 is MDHEN and CDR2 is SYDVKM in the germline V gene. The CDR3 region is CASSLGRSYEQYF. The CDR3 DNA sequence: TGTGCCAGCAGTTTGGGCCGCTCCTACGAGCAGTACTTC.

The chain is built from TRBV14 and TRBJ1-2; no clear D gene. From germline, CDR1 is SGHDN and CDR2 FVKESK. The CDR3 loop spans 15 amino acids. V was clipped by 1 base and J by 1 base, with 10 bases between them. CDR3 DNA sequence: TGTGCCAGCAGCCAAGGGACGGGGAATAACTATGGCTACACCTTC. It yields the protein CASSQGTGNNYGYTF. Using reference TRBV14 and TRBJ1-2 for the parts outside the CDR3, the full variable domain is EAGVTQFPSHSVIEKGQTVTLRCDPISGHDNLYWYRRVMGKEIKFLLHFVKESKQDESGMPNNRFLAERTGGTYSTLKVQPAELEDSGVYFCASSQGTGNNYGYTFGSGTRLTVV.

The chain uses TRBV7-2 and TRBJ2-3; D possibly corresponds to TRBD1 (6 bases). The CDR3 has 14 amino acids. V lost 5 bases and J lost 2, with 11 bases in between. Germline lookup yields CDR1 SGHTA and CDR2 FQGNSA. The CDR3 loop is CASSIDRYTDTQYF. CDR3 nucleotide sequence: TGTGCCAGCAGCATCGACAGGTACACAGATACGCAGTATTTT.

The V and J genes are TRBV18 and TRBJ2-5, with TRBD2 identical over 13 bases. Germline lookup yields CDR1 KGHSH and CDR2 LQKENI. This CDR3 is built from 16 residues. After removal of 1 base from V and 5 bases from J, the junction contained 4 bases not matched to a gene. The CDR3: CASSPRTSGGGETQYF. The CDR3 DNA is TGTGCCAGCTCACCACGGACTAGCGGGGGAGGCGAGACCCAGTACTTC. Full variable domain (missing parts from reference TRBV18 and TRBJ2-5): NAGVMQNPRHLVRRRGQEARLRCSPMKGHSHVYWYRQLPEEGLKFMVYLQKENIIDESGMPKERFSAEFPKEGPSILRIQQVVRGDSAAYFCASSPRTSGGGETQYFGPGTRLLVL.